This T cell receptor (beta chain) was sequenced in a study of blood T cell repertoires in COVID-19. Study context: The United States, Italy and Spain were the sources of the acute and convalescent COVID-19 samples. PBMCs, B-cell-depleted T cells, or T cells provided the cDNA or gDNA that made up the material.

Study processing details: Using reference gene primer amplification, nucleated cell counts were estimated. Repertoires were generated with immunoSEQ multiplex PCR, while TCRdb's copy carries only in-frame clones and drops some. The V and J calls and clone size come from that table; D and trimming were worked out from the DNA. The sample yields 60,000 to 75,000 clones, roughly 86% seen once. V lost 4 bases to trimming and J lost 5 bases, with 17 bases between them. The CDR3 is 15 residues long. Germline CDR1 SNHLY, CDR2 FYNNEI. The rearrangement uses TRBV2 and TRBJ1-1; the D is unclear. The sample comprised peripheral blood. The receptor's source is a man aged 60 to 75 with acute or convalescent COVID-19. CDR3: CASSVGGPVGTEAFF. The CDR3 DNA reads TGTGCCAGCAGTGTGGGAGGGCCCGTGGGAACTGAAGCTTTCTTT. The whole variable domain, remainder taken from reference TRBV2 and TRBJ1-1, is EPEVTQTPSHQVTQMGQEVILRCVPISNHLYFYWYRQILGQKVEFLVSFYNNEISEKSEIFDDQFSVERPDGSNFTLKIRSTKLEDSAMYFCASSVGGPVGTEAFFGQGTRLTVV.